The 18 T cell receptor beta chains listed next were all sequenced from one sample in a study of T cell responses to AZD1222 COVID-19 vaccine. Sequenced by immunoSEQ multiplex PCR; TCRdb stores in-frame clones only, minus some. The repertoire includes 100,000 or so clones, just over 90% of them detected once, and 1% to 1.5% sits in the top ten. The input for sequencing was peripheral blood, taken on day 0 of AZD1222 vaccination. These receptors were obtained from an adult in good health.

The chain links TRBV28 to TRBJ1-5, with 10 nucleotides matching TRBD1. Germline V gene lookup returns CDR1 MDHEN and CDR2 SYDVKM. The CDR3 sequence is 13 residues long. The ends lost 5 bases at V and 9 bases at J; junction bases unmatched: 4. The CDR3 sequence is CASSLGTGVPQHF. The DNA of the CDR3 is TGTGCCAGCAGTCTGGGGACAGGGGTGCCCCAGCATTTT.

V is TRBV11-1 and J is TRBJ2-7; D may be TRBD1 (5 bases). The CDR3 loop spans 15 amino acids. The V and J ends lost 1 base and 2 bases respectively, with 12 bases between them. Germline lookup yields CDR1 SGHAT and CDR2 FQDESV (reference sequence). The DNA of the CDR3 is TGTGCCAGCAGCTTAGAACGGACAACAACCTACGAGCAGTACTTC. Translation gives CASSLERTTTYEQYF.

The chain recombines TRBV6-5 with TRBJ1-1; the D gene is possibly TRBD1 (5 bases). The ends were cut back, 4 bases at V and 1 base at J, with 10 bases in the middle. This CDR3 has 14 amino acids. The germline V gene encodes CDR1 MNHEY and CDR2 SVGAGI. The CDR3 region has the DNA TGTGCCAGCAGTTCGGGGGGGAAGAACACTGAAGCTTTCTTT. It translates to CASSSGGKNTEAFF.

This chain uses TRBV3-1 (or the pseudogene TRBV3-2) with TRBJ2-5; a weak D match, TRBD1 (6 bases). The germline V gene has CDR1 LGHDT and CDR2 YNNKEL (reference sequence). There are 15 residues in the CDR3. V gave up 5 bases and J gave up 3 bases, with 16 bases separating them. CDR3 coding DNA: TGTGCCAGCAGCTCCACCGGGACACTAGAAGAGACCCAGTACTTC. It translates to CASSSTGTLEETQYF.

This chain joins TRBV19 and TRBJ1-2; D gene unclear. The CDR3 is 15 residues long. V was shortened by 3 bases and J by 5 bases, with 16 bases between the two germline ends. Looked up from germline, CDR1 is LNHDA and CDR2 is SQIVND (reference sequence). Here the CDR3 DNA reads TGTGCCAGTAGTATGGTCCGACTGAAGATGTATGGCTACACCTTC. Protein product: CASSMVRLKMYGYTF. The entire variable domain, with the rest obtained from reference TRBV19 and TRBJ1-2, is as follows: DGGITQSPKYLFRKEGQNVTLSCEQNLNHDAMYWYRQDPGQGLRLIYYSQIVNDFQKGDIAEGYSVSREKKESFPLTVTSAQKNPTAFYLCASSMVRLKMYGYTFGSGTRLTVV.

This clone was observed a handful of times. The gene calls are TRBV2 and TRBJ1-4; the D is unclear. Trimming left V 5 bases short and J 2 bases short, with 9 bases between. The germline CDR1 and CDR2 sequences are SNHLY and FYNNEI. This CDR3 comprises 14 residues. The CDR3 DNA is TGTGCCAGCAGTCGAAGGATGACTAATGAAAAACTGTTTTTT. Protein product: CASSRRMTNEKLFF. The full variable domain, with the rest looked up from reference TRBV2 and TRBJ1-4, is EPEVTQTPSHQVTQMGQEVILRCVPISNHLYFYWYRQILGQKVEFLVSFYNNEISEKSEIFDDQFSVERPDGSNFTLKIRSTKLEDSAMYFCASSRRMTNEKLFFGSGTQLSVL.

The chain recombines TRBV24-1 with TRBJ2-3; the match to TRBD2 covers 12 bases. J was trimmed by 5 bases and V by 7 bases; bases with no gene match: 6. Germline V gene lookup returns CDR1 KGHDR and CDR2 SFDVKD. The length of the CDR3 is 15 residues. The CDR3 DNA reads TGTGCCACCAGCCTAGCGGGGGGGAATAGAGATACGCAGTATTTT. Protein product: CATSLAGGNRDTQYF.

The J gene is TRBJ2-3, the V gene TRBV3-1 (or the pseudogene TRBV3-2); D possibly uses TRBD1 or TRBD2 (6 bases each). V gave up 0 bases and J gave up 0 bases, with 16 bases separating them. The germline CDR1 and CDR2 sequences are LGHDT and YNNKEL (reference sequence). This CDR3 spans 18 amino acids. The CDR3, as DNA: TGTGCCAGCAGCCAAGACCCAACGGGGGCGGGGAGCACAGATACGCAGTATTTT. Translation gives CASSQDPTGAGSTDTQYF.

The DNA of the CDR3 is TGTGCCAGCAGCCCGAGGCGGGATGAGCAGTTCTTC. It codes for CASSPRRDEQFF. The chain employs TRBV12-3 or TRBV12-4 and TRBJ2-1; possibly TRBD2 for D (5 bases). The V and J ends lost 6 bases and 8 bases respectively, with 11 bases between them. The CDR3 length is 12 residues.

The chain recombines TRBV29-1 with TRBJ1-2, with D maybe TRBD1 (6 bases). This CDR3 is built from 15 residues. Germline CDR1 and CDR2: SQVTM and ANQGSEA. With 0 bases removed from V and 5 bases from J, the gap between germline ends came to 16 bases. The CDR3 region is CSVEDDRDMFYGYTF. CDR3 coding DNA: TGCAGCGTTGAAGACGACCGGGACATGTTTTATGGCTACACCTTC.

In its sample, this clone was seen a few times. The chain links TRBV30 to TRBJ1-5, with 7 positions matching TRBD1. V trimming: 2 bases; J trimming: 4 bases; junction bases outside the gene matches: 8. This CDR3 comprises 15 residues. CDR1 and CDR2 from the germline V gene are GTSNPN and SVGIG (reference sequence). The CDR3 reads CAWSTGQSPNQPQHF. CDR3 DNA: TGTGCCTGGAGTACGGGACAGTCCCCTAATCAGCCCCAGCATTTT.

The chain couples TRBV5-1 to TRBJ1-3; tentatively, D is TRBD1 (6 bases). V dropped 5 bases and J dropped 7 bases, with 16 bases sitting between them. Per germline, CDR1 SGHRS and CDR2 YFSETQ. The CDR3 contains 14 residues. CDR3 nucleotide sequence: TGCGCCAGCAGTATGGTACAGGGAGGCAACACCATATATTTT. Protein: CASSMVQGGNTIYF.

The rearrangement links TRBV7-2 to TRBJ2-1; the D is unclear. CDR1 is SGHTA, CDR2 FQGNSA, per germline. CDR3 length: 13 amino acids. V lost 6 bases, J lost 9 bases, and 15 bases lay in between. CDR3 in DNA: TGTGCCAGCAGAACTTATAATGGTGGTGAGCAGTTCTTC. Amino acid sequence: CASRTYNGGEQFF.

V usage is TRBV24-1 and J usage is TRBJ1-1; no clear D gene. Germline CDR1 reads KGHDR; CDR2 reads SFDVKD. The CDR3 is made up of 12 amino acids. The V and J ends lost 4 bases and 8 bases respectively, with 10 bases between them. CDR3 coding DNA: TGTGCCACCAGTGAGGGAGGAGAAGAAGCTTTCTTT. Its protein product is CATSEGGEEAFF.

The V call is TRBV28, the J call TRBJ2-7; D is undetermined. V lost 5 bases to trimming and J lost 3 bases, with 17 bases between them. CDR3 length: 15 amino acids. CDR1 MDHEN and CDR2 SYDVKM come from the germline V gene. The CDR3: CASSPIVMNYYEQYF. Written as DNA, the CDR3 is TGTGCCAGCAGTCCCATAGTGATGAACTACTACGAGCAGTACTTC. Supplemented by reference TRBV28 and TRBJ2-7, the full variable domain reads DVKVTQSSRYLVKRTGEKVFLECVQDMDHENMFWYRQDPGLGLRLIYFSYDVKMKEKGDIPEGYSVSREKKERFSLILESASTNQTSMYLCASSPIVMNYYEQYFGPGTRLTVT.

The chain uses TRBV5-8 and TRBJ1-5; 7 bases fit TRBD1. Germline values: CDR1 SGHTS, CDR2 YDEGEE. This CDR3 is 17 amino acids long. The J segment lost 3 bases and the V segment lost 3 bases, leaving 12 bases of the junction unmatched. For the CDR3, the DNA is TGTGCCAGCAGCTACACAGGGGCGGCGATCCCCAATCAGCCCCAGCATTTT. Translation gives CASSYTGAAIPNQPQHF.

This chain joins TRBV4-2 and TRBJ1-6, with D unresolved. Looked up from germline, CDR1 is LGHNA and CDR2 is YNFKEQ. V dropped 4 bases and J dropped 7 bases, with 14 bases sitting between them. This CDR3 comprises 15 residues. This CDR3 is CASSPASEGNSPLHF. The CDR3 DNA follows: TGTGCCAGCAGCCCCGCTAGCGAGGGCAATTCACCCCTCCACTTT.

The chain employs TRBV27 and TRBJ1-5; D is perhaps TRBD1 (6 bases). Germline values: CDR1 MNHEY, CDR2 SMNVEV (reference sequence). Trimming stripped 4 bases from V and 6 bases from J, with 16 bases between. The CDR3 consists of 15 residues. The CDR3: CASSSSPGAGQPQHF. CDR3 in DNA: TGTGCCAGCAGTTCGTCTCCGGGGGCTGGTCAGCCCCAGCATTTT.